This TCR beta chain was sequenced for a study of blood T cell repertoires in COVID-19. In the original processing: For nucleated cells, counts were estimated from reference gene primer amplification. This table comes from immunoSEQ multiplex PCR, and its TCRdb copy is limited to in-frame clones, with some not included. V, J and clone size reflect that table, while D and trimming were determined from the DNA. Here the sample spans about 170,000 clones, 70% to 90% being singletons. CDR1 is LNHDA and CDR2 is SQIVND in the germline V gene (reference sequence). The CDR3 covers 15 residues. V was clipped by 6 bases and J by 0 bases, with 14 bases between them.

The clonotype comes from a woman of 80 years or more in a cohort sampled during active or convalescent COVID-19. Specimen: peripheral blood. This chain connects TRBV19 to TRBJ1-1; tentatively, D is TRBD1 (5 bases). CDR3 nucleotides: TGTGCCAGTAGGCGGCGGGGGGAAATGAACACTGAAGCTTTCTTT. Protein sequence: CASRRRGEMNTEAFF.